This T cell receptor beta chain comes out of a study of blood T cell repertoires in COVID-19. Germline V gene sequence: CDR1 SQVTM, CDR2 ANQGSEA. The CDR3 runs to 15 residues. V gave up 2 bases and J gave up 3 bases, with 14 bases separating them. Clones were read by immunoSEQ multiplex PCR, and TCRdb kept only the in-frame ones, dropping some. Seen here are hundreds of thousands of clones, 82% observed once, and the top ten hold under 3.5%. The sample taken for sequencing was PBMCs or T cells enriched from blood (not recorded which). The chain uses TRBV29-1 and TRBJ1-3; D is uncertain. This receptor was taken from a woman aged 60-70 years who had recovered from COVID-19. CDR3 in DNA: TGCAGCGTTGAATTCCAGGAGGCCGTTGGAAACACCATATATTTT. Protein: CSVEFQEAVGNTIYF.